Below are 31 T cell receptor beta chains sequenced from a single sample in a study of T cell repertoires in cytomegalovirus infection. TCRdb processed the reads anew with MiXCR; each CDR3 protein has one entry. Of 700,000 to 950,000 distinct CDR3 sequences listed, roughly 33% are singletons. No antigen has been assigned to these receptors. The sequences come from cultured CD8+ T cells from PBMCs, collected from culture after CMV antigen stimulation. These receptors were taken from a human donor in good health (CMV status not recorded). Some clones in this sample may be carry-over from other donors' samples.

This clonotype was detected a few times. The rearrangement joins TRBV7-9 to TRBJ2-3; a possible D gene is TRBD1 (6 bases). Germline V gives CDR1 SEHNR, CDR2 FQNEAQ (reference sequence). Trimming left V 5 bases short and J 2 bases short, with 17 bases between. The CDR3 is 16 amino acids. Here the CDR3 DNA reads TGTGCCAGCAGCCACCGAGGGGGAGATGTCACAGATACGCAGTATTTT. It encodes CASSHRGGDVTDTQYF.

This clonotype was detected only a few times. CDR3 sequence reads: CASTSEQGATRDTQYF. CDR3 in DNA: TGTGCCAGCACCTCAGAGCAGGGGGCAACTCGAGATACGCAGTATTTT. The genes are TRBV4-2 and TRBJ2-3, with 8 bases lining up with TRBD1. Germline trimming cut 7 bases from V and 5 bases from J; bases unmatched to any gene: 14. Germline CDR1 and CDR2: LGHNA and YNFKEQ. The CDR3 has 16 amino acids.

This clonotype was seen a few times. V usage is TRBV7-6 and J usage is TRBJ2-2; D assignment may be TRBD1 or TRBD2 (5 bases each). Germline V gene sequence: CDR1 SGHVS, CDR2 FNYEAQ. Between the trimmed V and J ends, which lost 5 bases and 4 bases, there was a span of 17 bases. There are 16 residues in the CDR3. CDR3 sequence reads: CASSHGDGRITGELFF. The CDR3 nucleotides read TGTGCCAGCAGCCACGGGGACGGGCGGATCACCGGGGAGCTGTTTTTT.

The chain combines TRBV27 with TRBJ2-7; the D call may be TRBD1 or TRBD2 (6 bases each). CDR1 is MNHEY and CDR2 is SMNVEV in the germline V gene (reference sequence). The CDR3 totals 11 residues. Deletions cut 3 bases from V and 10 bases from J, with 10 bases between. CDR3 in amino acids: CASSFGGQQYF. In DNA, the CDR3 is TGTGCCAGCAGTTTCGGGGGACAACAGTACTTC.

This clonotype was observed many times. The chain recombines TRBV7-2 with TRBJ2-3; tentative D call: TRBD2 (5 bases). In germline, CDR1 is SGHTA, CDR2 FQGNSA. CDR3 size: 15 residues. With 3 bases removed from V and 0 bases from J, the gap between germline ends came to 10 bases. Written as DNA, the CDR3 is TGTGCCAGCAGCTTGAGAGGGCCTAGCACAGATACGCAGTATTTT. As protein: CASSLRGPSTDTQYF.

This chain links TRBV10-3 with TRBJ2-1; D might be TRBD2 (5 bases). The CDR3 runs 14 residues. Germline CDR1 ENHRY, CDR2 SYGVKD. Trimming removed 3 bases at V and 1 base at J, with 7 bases between. CDR3 region: CAISDAGSYNEQFF. The CDR3 DNA sequence: TGTGCCATCAGTGATGCGGGTTCCTACAATGAGCAGTTCTTC.

This clonotype was counted between two and nine times. The chain has TRBV19 and TRBJ2-1; weak D call: TRBD1 (6 bases). Germline V gives CDR1 LNHDA, CDR2 SQIVND (reference sequence). The CDR3 is 16 residues long. V lost 6 bases, J lost 2 bases, and 17 bases lay in between. CDR3 in amino acids: CASRGVRGTPYNEQFF. Written as DNA, the CDR3 is TGTGCCAGTAGAGGGGTGAGGGGGACGCCCTACAATGAGCAGTTCTTC.

The chain carries TRBV5-4 and TRBJ1-2, with TRBD1 as a possible D gene (5 bases). This CDR3 contains 14 residues. V lost 4 bases to trimming and J lost 4 bases, with 14 bases between them. Germline CDR1 and CDR2: SGHNT and YYREEE (reference sequence). CDR3 nucleotide sequence: TGTGCCAGCAGCCGGGAGGGGACCTCCTATGGCTACACCTTC. Amino acid sequence: CASSREGTSYGYTF. Based on the CDR3 plus reference TRBV5-4 and TRBJ1-2, the full variable domain is ETGVTQSPTHLIKTRGQQVTLRCSSQSGHNTVSWYQQALGQGPQFIFQYYREEENGRGNFPPRFSGLQFPNYSSELNVNALELDDSALYLCASSREGTSYGYTFGSGTRLTVV.

The J gene is TRBJ2-3, the V gene TRBV7-9, with no clear D. This CDR3 is built from 12 residues. CDR1 SEHNR and CDR2 FQNEAQ come from the germline V gene (reference sequence). V gave up 5 bases and J gave up 8 bases, with 11 bases separating them. CDR3 sequence: CASSPPEGTQYF. DNA for the CDR3: TGTGCCAGCAGCCCCCCAGAAGGTACGCAGTATTTT.

This clonotype was seen a few times. The CDR3 spells CASKRYTGELFF. The CDR3 DNA reads as TGTGCCAGCAAAAGGTACACCGGGGAGCTGTTTTTT. The V gene is TRBV27, the J gene TRBJ2-2, with D unclear. The CDR3 is 12 residues long. Trimming left V 7 bases short and J 3 bases short, with 6 bases between. Germline CDR1 is MNHEY and CDR2 is SMNVEV (reference sequence).

J is TRBJ1-1 and V is TRBV7-9, with D possibly being TRBD1 (5 bases). The CDR3 loop spans 15 amino acids. CDR1 SEHNR and CDR2 FQNEAQ come from the germline V gene (reference sequence). Trimming removed 2 bases from V and 1 base from J, with 11 bases in between. The CDR3 protein is CASSLTGTGNTEAFF. CDR3 nucleotide sequence: TGTGCCAGCAGCTTAACCGGGACTGGGAACACTGAAGCTTTCTTT.

This clonotype has a handful of counts. The CDR3 is CASSYLASGDWRGTQYF. The DNA of the CDR3 is TGTGCCAGCAGTTACCTAGCTAGCGGGGACTGGCGAGGAACGCAGTATTTT. This rearrangement joins TRBV6-6 to TRBJ2-3, with 9 bases identical to TRBD2. Germline-derived CDR1 and CDR2 are MNHNY and SVGAGI (reference sequence). The CDR3 is made up of 17 amino acids. V was clipped by 2 bases and J by 9 bases; unmatched bases: 15.

Points on this clonotype: A read error may explain this, as a much larger clone is one base away. The chain couples TRBV7-2 to TRBJ2-7; 7 bases agree with TRBD1. The CDR3 extends over 14 amino acids. Germline loops: CDR1 SGHTA, CDR2 FQGNSA. CDR3 region: CASSYSRGIYAQYF. CDR3 nucleotides: TGTGCCAGCAGCTATTCCAGGGGGATCTACGCGCAGTACTTC. Full variable domain (outside the CDR3, taken from reference TRBV7-2 and TRBJ2-7): GAGVSQSPSNKVTEKGKDVELRCDPISGHTALYWYRQSLGQGLEFLIYFQGNSAPDKSGLPSDRFSAERTGGSVSTLTIQRTQQEDSAVYLCASSYSRGIYAQYFGPGTRLTVT.

A single count supports this clonotype. A much larger clone lies one base from this, so it may be a read error. This chain connects TRBV7-9 to TRBJ1-1, with 8 bases aligning to TRBD1. Germline V CDR1 and CDR2: SEHNR, FQNEAQ (reference sequence). The V and J ends lost 3 bases and 7 bases, in that order; junction bases with no gene match: 1. The CDR3 is 12 amino acids. The CDR3 protein is CASSLGQVEAFF. As DNA, the CDR3 is TGTGCCAGCAGCTTGGGACAGGTTGAAGCTTTCTTT. Supplemented by reference TRBV7-9 and TRBJ1-1, the full variable domain reads DTGVSQNPRHKITKRGQNVTFRCDPISEHNRLYWYRQTLGQGPEFLTYFQNEAQLEKSRLLSDRFSAERPKGSFSTLEIQRTEQGDSAMYLCASSLGQVEAFFGQGTRLTVV.

This clonotype has a handful of counts. The chain links TRBV12-3 or TRBV12-4 to TRBJ2-1, with 10 bases identical to TRBD2. The junction had 6 bases not matched to a gene; V was cut back by 8 bases and J by 5 bases. CDR3 size: 14 residues. DNA of the CDR3: TGTGCCAGCCGGCAGAGCGGGGGGGACAATGAGCAGTTCTTC. Translated: CASRQSGGDNEQFF.

This clonotype was seen only a few times. In DNA form, the CDR3 reads TGTGCCATCAGTGGAGCAGGCGGACAAGAGACCCAGTACTTC. This codes for CAISGAGGQETQYF. The chain uses TRBV10-3 and TRBJ2-5; D not certain. The CDR3 totals 14 residues. V gave up 4 bases and J gave up 2 bases, with 11 bases separating them. Germline CDR1 and CDR2: ENHRY and SYGVKD.

This clonotype was counted between two and nine times. CDR3 DNA: TGTGCCAGCAGCGTAGCTAGCGGGGGGCCGACAGATACGCAGTATTTT. It specifies CASSVASGGPTDTQYF. The chain has TRBV9 and TRBJ2-3, with 11 positions matching TRBD2. The CDR3 consists of 16 residues. Looked up from germline, CDR1 is SGDLS and CDR2 is YYNGEE. The V and J ends lost 0 bases and 3 bases, in that order; junction bases with no gene match: 3. Based on the CDR3 plus reference TRBV9 and TRBJ2-3, the full variable domain is DSGVTQTPKHLITATGQRVTLRCSPRSGDLSVYWYQQSLDQGLQFLIQYYNGEERAKGNILERFSAQQFPDLHSELNLSSLELGDSALYFCASSVASGGPTDTQYFGPGTRLTVL.

In its sample, this clonotype was seen a few times. The V gene is TRBV27, the J gene TRBJ2-1; TRBD1 agrees at 7 bases. CDR1 and CDR2 from the germline V gene are MNHEY and SMNVEV (reference sequence). V lost 5 bases, J lost 4 bases, and 8 bases stayed unmatched. There are 15 residues in the CDR3. CDR3 in amino acids: CASSPDRVPYNEQFF. The CDR3, as DNA: TGTGCCAGCAGTCCCGACAGGGTCCCTTACAATGAGCAGTTCTTC.

This rearrangement joins TRBV27 to TRBJ1-4, with D maybe TRBD1 (6 bases). There are 15 residues in the CDR3. V lost 5 bases to trimming and J lost 0 bases, with 10 bases between them. The germline CDR1 and CDR2 sequences are MNHEY and SMNVEV (reference sequence). CDR3 DNA sequence: TGTGCCAGCAGTCAGGGGTTCACAACTAATGAAAAACTGTTTTTT. This sequence encodes CASSQGFTTNEKLFF.

This clonotype was observed a few times. The rearrangement joins TRBV7-2 to TRBJ1-5; TRBD1 is a possible D gene (5 bases). Germline CDR1 SGHTA, CDR2 FQGNSA. V shed 1 base and J shed 5 bases, with 12 bases lying between them. The CDR3 is 15 residues long. The CDR3 coding sequence is TGTGCCAGCAGCTTAGGGACATCAGGCTATCAGCCCCAGCATTTT. This encodes CASSLGTSGYQPQHF.

The chain couples TRBV27 to TRBJ2-7; TRBD2 matches 10 bases. Germline V gene lookup returns CDR1 MNHEY and CDR2 SMNVEV (reference sequence). CDR3 length equals 16 residues. The ends lost 5 bases at V and 1 base at J; junction bases unmatched: 8. The DNA of the CDR3 is TGTGCCAGCAGTACGGGACTAGCGAGTAATTCCTACGAGCAGTACTTC. Translated: CASSTGLASNSYEQYF.

The chain carries TRBV6-5 and TRBJ1-1, with D maybe TRBD1 (5 bases). V shed 3 bases and J shed 2 bases, with 13 bases lying between them. This CDR3 region has 15 residues. Germline V lookup: CDR1 MNHEY, CDR2 SVGAGI. The CDR3 bases are TGTGCCAGCAGTTATGCAGGGTCGGTCAACACTGAAGCTTTCTTT. Translated, it gives CASSYAGSVNTEAFF.

The chain has TRBV10-2 and TRBJ2-5; no definite D call. The length of the CDR3 is 14 residues. Trimming pared 0 bases from V and 3 bases from J, leaving 8 bases between. In germline, CDR1 is WSHSY, CDR2 SAAADI. The CDR3: CASSESKLKETQYF. CDR3 coding DNA: TGCGCCAGCAGTGAGTCGAAACTTAAAGAGACCCAGTACTTC.

This clonotype was seen more than once but under ten times. V usage is TRBV25-1 and J usage is TRBJ2-3; tentatively, D is TRBD2 (5 bases). The CDR3 contains 17 residues. The germline V gene encodes CDR1 MGHDK and CDR2 SYGVNS. Trimming took off 0 bases at V and 3 bases at J, with 16 bases between the two ends. The CDR3: CASSEYYEGANTDTQYF. The CDR3 DNA follows: TGTGCCAGCAGTGAATATTATGAGGGCGCCAATACAGATACGCAGTATTTT.

This clonotype showed up many times. V usage is TRBV7-2 and J usage is TRBJ2-3, with D possibly matching TRBD2 (6 bases). Trimming cost V 5 bases and J 0 bases, with 21 bases left between them. Germline loops: CDR1 SGHTA, CDR2 FQGNSA. The CDR3 spans 18 residues. The CDR3 DNA is TGTGCCAGCAGCCAAGGAGTTAGCGGCACCCCTAGCACAGATACGCAGTATTTT. Translation gives CASSQGVSGTPSTDTQYF.

This clonotype was observed a handful of times. The rearrangement links TRBV6-1 to TRBJ1-1, with D possibly being TRBD1 (5 bases). V lost 6 bases, J lost 8 bases, and 10 bases lay in between. The CDR3 extends over 11 amino acids. Germline V gene lookup returns CDR1 MNHNS and CDR2 SASEGT. The CDR3, as DNA: TGTGCCAGCAGCGATACAGGAGAAGCTTTCTTT. It yields the protein CASSDTGEAFF.

This clonotype was counted only a few times. This chain links TRBV4-3 with TRBJ2-1; 10 nucleotides align to TRBD2. The CDR3 length is 17 residues. Looked up from germline, CDR1 is LGHNA and CDR2 is YSLEER. V lost 5 bases and J lost 0; bases outside the gene matches: 7. The CDR3 DNA sequence: TGCGCCAGCAGCTCCGGACTAGCGGATTTCTCCTACAATGAGCAGTTCTTC. Encoded protein: CASSSGLADFSYNEQFF.

The J gene is TRBJ2-1, the V gene TRBV6-5, with a possible D match to TRBD1 (5 bases). The CDR3 loop spans 14 amino acids. Germline assignment: CDR1 MNHEY and CDR2 SVGAGI. Trimming left V 2 bases short and J 8 bases short, with 13 bases between. Here the CDR3 reads CASSYARVFDEQFF. The DNA for the CDR3 is TGTGCCAGCAGTTACGCCAGGGTGTTCGATGAGCAGTTCTTC.

The chain employs TRBV24-1 and TRBJ2-3; a weak D match, TRBD1 (7 bases). This CDR3 is 18 amino acids long. The germline CDR1 and CDR2 sequences are KGHDR and SFDVKD. V was shortened by 3 bases and J by 7 bases, with 25 bases between the two germline ends. The CDR3 spells CATSDIPWEDRILNTQYF. CDR3 sequence (DNA): TGTGCCACCAGTGATATTCCCTGGGAGGACAGGATATTAAATACGCAGTATTTT.

The V call is TRBV20-1, the J call TRBJ1-2; the D gene is possibly TRBD1 (6 bases). The V end was cut by 7 bases, the J end by 2 bases, with 32 bases between. Germline loops: CDR1 DFQATT, CDR2 SNEGSKA (reference sequence). This CDR3 has 19 amino acids. CDR3 region: CSVKKKPLYQDSPNYGYTF. The CDR3 bases are TGCAGTGTTAAGAAGAAACCGCTATACCAGGACAGTCCCAACTATGGCTACACCTTC.

V and J are TRBV6-2 or TRBV6-3 and TRBJ2-7, with D tentatively TRBD2 (5 bases). The CDR3 has 13 amino acids. Looked up from germline, CDR1 is MNHEY and CDR2 is SVGEGT. V was trimmed by 10 bases and J by 6 bases, leaving 19 bases between them. The CDR3 DNA is TGTGCCACCAGCAGCGGCCTCGCCCTCGAGCAGTACGTC. It translates to CATSSGLALEQYV.